This T cell receptor beta chain was observed in a study of T-cell reconstitution after alpha-beta-depleted transplantation in children. Study outcomes and limitations: From newly produced T cells came most of the T-cell counts and diversity one year after transplant. The origin of high day-60 TCRbeta diversity in some patients lay in surviving recipient T cells and thymic progenitors. About two months after transplant, alpha-beta T cells reportedly came from several hundred expanded graft clones.

Unique molecular identifiers were incorporated when the TCRbeta library was constructed. TCRdb recomputed calls from the PCR reads with MiXCR, one row per CDR3 protein. The sample lists roughly 490,000 distinct CDR3 sequences, roughly 11% seen once, with approximately 14% in the top ten. Turning to this clonotype: Its antigen is not known.

The ends were cut back, 2 bases at V and 4 bases at J, with 14 bases in the middle. Germline V gene data show CDR1 as SEHNR and CDR2 as FQNEAQ (reference sequence). The CDR3 is 15 residues long. The sample consisted of PBMCs, mostly from graft donor cells, taken 180 days after TCRalphabeta/CD19-depleted stem cell transplant. J is TRBJ1-2 and V is TRBV7-9; D gene uncertain. The receptor's source is a female patient under 10 years old who had a stem cell transplant for aplastic anemia, so the T cells may come from the graft donor. The DNA for the CDR3 is TGTGCCAGCAGCTTATATAGAAGCCGCGGCTATGGCTACACCTTC. Encoded protein: CASSLYRSRGYGYTF.